The source of this T cell receptor beta chain is a study of CD4 T cells in relation to SARS-CoV-2 and coronaviruses. A remark on this clone: Its target is unknown.

The CDR3 length is 13 residues. V lost 3 bases and J lost 6, with 14 bases in between. Looked up from germline, CDR1 is GTSNPN and CDR2 is SVGIG (reference sequence). Sequencing used immunoSEQ multiplex PCR; TCRdb keeps in-frame clones, though not all of them. The data show around 22,000 clones, with roughly 80% seen just once and about 15% held by the top ten. Unexposed donor CD4+ T cells date from 2011-2018, before the COVID-19 pandemic. After around nine days of culture, CD4+ T cells were isolated. The V call is TRBV30, the J call TRBJ1-1; maybe TRBD1 (5 bases). This receptor was taken from a human donor in good health. The specimen was CD4+ T cells from PBMCs, cultured in vitro. The CDR3, as DNA: TGTGCCTGGAGACCTATCGGGACTTCTGAAGCTTTCTTT. Translated, it gives CAWRPIGTSEAFF.